The 22 T cell receptor beta chains below all came from one sample that was sequenced in a study of T cells in Graves' hyperthyroidism and ophthalmopathy. TCR beta CDR3 sequences were amplified from RNA transcripts. RT-PCR in the first round (using the HTBI primer set) targeted the TCR CDR3. One entry per CDR3 protein results from TCRdb running MiXCR on the multiplex PCR reads. Of 300,000 to 400,000 distinct CDR3 sequences listed, roughly 15% are singletons. The sequenced sample was blood. These TCRs come from a woman under 40 with Graves' ophthalmopathy.

This clonotype was seen ten or more times. An end of the junction differs from the germline gene, which may be a read error. The rearrangement links TRBV3-1 to TRBJ2-2; D possibly matches TRBD1 or TRBD2 (5 bases each). Germline V gene data show CDR1 as LGHDT and CDR2 as YNNKEL (reference sequence). The CDR3 sequence is 20 residues long. The CDR3 coding sequence is TGTGCCAGCAGGGATACCACTGTCTTTACCGGGACGGCGAACACCGGGGAGCCGTTTTTT. Its translation is CASRDTTVFTGTANTGEPFF.

The CDR3 nucleotides read TGTGCCAGCAAGTATTTGCAGGGGGGGGGCCATGAGCAGTTCTTC. Residues: CASKYLQGGGHEQFF. The gene calls are TRBV6-2 or TRBV6-3 and TRBJ2-1; the D gene could be TRBD1 or TRBD2 (7 bases each). Germline V gives CDR1 MNHEY, CDR2 SVGEGT. Trimming cost V 7 bases and J 8 bases, with 21 bases left between them. The CDR3 has 15 amino acids.

The chain couples TRBV6-9 to TRBJ2-1; D is uncertain. The CDR3 spans 14 residues. Deletions cut 3 bases from V and 8 bases from J, with 14 bases between. Germline-derived CDR1 and CDR2 are MNHGY and SVAAGI. The CDR3 is CASSYGQFGDEQFF. The CDR3 DNA sequence: TGTGCCAGCAGTTACGGTCAGTTTGGGGATGAGCAGTTCTTC.

V gene TRBV15 combines with J gene TRBJ2-2, with 11 bases identical to TRBD2. The CDR3 has 18 amino acids. V lost 3 bases to trimming and J lost 0 bases; unmatched junction nucleotides: 6. The V gene's germline CDR1 is LNHNV and CDR2 YYDKDF (reference sequence). CDR3 in DNA: TGTGCCACCAGCAGCTGGGCTAGCGGGGGGTCGAACACCGGGGAGCTGTTTTTT. Amino acids: CATSSWASGGSNTGELFF. Based on the CDR3 plus reference TRBV15 and TRBJ2-2, the full variable domain is DAMVIQNPRYQVTQFGKPVTLSCSQTLNHNVMYWYQQKSSQAPKLLFHYYDKDFNNEADTPDNFQSRRPNTSFCFLDIRSPGLGDTAMYLCATSSWASGGSNTGELFFGEGSRLTVL.

This clonotype was seen ten or more times. The chain carries TRBV20-1 and TRBJ1-2; D unclear. Trimming took 1 base from V and 4 from J, leaving 10 bases between them. The germline CDR1 and CDR2 sequences are DFQATT and SNEGSKA (reference sequence). The CDR3 is 13 residues long. CDR3 DNA sequence: TGCAGTGCTAGAGGAGTCGACCCCTATGGCTACACCTTC. Amino acids: CSARGVDPYGYTF.

The table lists this clonotype with many counts. CDR3 sequence reads: CASSFDGNYEQYF. The CDR3 bases are TGCGCCAGCAGCTTTGACGGGAACTACGAGCAGTACTTC. The chain links TRBV5-1 to TRBJ2-7; tentatively, D is TRBD2 (5 bases). Deletions cut 2 bases from V and 3 bases from J, with 9 bases between. The CDR3 is 13 residues long. Germline assignment: CDR1 SGHRS and CDR2 YFSETQ.

This clonotype has at least ten counts. This chain uses TRBV2 with TRBJ1-6; weak D call: TRBD1 (5 bases). Germline lookup yields CDR1 SNHLY and CDR2 FYNNEI. The germline V and J ends were trimmed by 9 bases and 7 bases, with 19 bases remaining between them. CDR3 length: 15 amino acids. DNA of the CDR3: TGTGCCAGTGGTCCTCGGGCAGGGACGAATTCACCCCTCCACTTT. Its translation: CASGPRAGTNSPLHF.

This clonotype appeared a few times. The chain uses TRBV5-4 and TRBJ2-3; D remains unclear. The CDR3 contains 13 residues. Trimming shortened V by 0 bases and J by 5 bases, and 7 bases separated the two germline ends. Germline values: CDR1 SGHNT, CDR2 YYREEE (reference sequence). The CDR3 bases are TGTGCCAGCAGCTTGGAGCGAGAAGATACGCAGTATTTT. Its protein is CASSLEREDTQYF.

In regard to this clonotype: This sequence may be a read error, since a much larger clone differs from it by one base. This chain links TRBV7-9 with TRBJ2-1, with a weak D call TRBD1 (6 bases). CDR1 and CDR2 from the germline V gene are SEHNR and FQNEAQ (reference sequence). The CDR3 is made up of 15 amino acids. This CDR3 reads CAGSSGQSSYNEQFF. The CDR3 region has the DNA TGTGCCGGCAGCTCGGGACAAAGCTCCTACAATGAGCAGTTCTTC.

The rearrangement joins TRBV19 to TRBJ1-1; no reliable D call. With 2 bases removed from V and 5 bases from J, the gap between germline ends came to 15 bases. The CDR3 is 15 amino acids. Germline loops: CDR1 LNHDA, CDR2 SQIVND (reference sequence). CDR3 sequence (DNA): TGTGCCAGTAGTATATCGGTCACCTATGGGACTGAAGCTTTCTTT. It codes for CASSISVTYGTEAFF. The full variable domain, its missing parts supplied by reference TRBV19 and TRBJ1-1, is DGGITQSPKYLFRKEGQNVTLSCEQNLNHDAMYWYRQDPGQGLRLIYYSQIVNDFQKGDIAEGYSVSREKKESFPLTVTSAQKNPTAFYLCASSISVTYGTEAFFGQGTRLTVV.

This clonotype has a count of ten or more. V gene TRBV5-1 combines with J gene TRBJ2-1; 7 bases map to TRBD2. J was trimmed by 5 bases and V by 4 bases; bases with no gene match: 6. Germline assignment: CDR1 SGHRS and CDR2 YFSETQ. The length of the CDR3 is 14 residues. The CDR3 region is CASSNARGDNEQFF. The DNA for the CDR3 is TGCGCCAGCAGCAACGCCCGGGGGGACAATGAGCAGTTCTTC. Full variable domain (missing parts from reference TRBV5-1 and TRBJ2-1): KAGVTQTPRYLIKTRGQQVTLSCSPISGHRSVSWYQQTPGQGLQFLFEYFSETQRNKGNFPGRFSGRQFSNSRSEMNVSTLELGDSALYLCASSNARGDNEQFFGPGTRLTVL.

Only a few counts were recorded for this clonotype. The chain combines TRBV5-1 with TRBJ2-7; possibly TRBD1 for D (6 bases). There are 17 residues in the CDR3. Trimming took 6 bases from V and 4 from J, leaving 26 bases between them. Per germline, CDR1 SGHRS and CDR2 YFSETQ. CDR3 residues: CASTIGQGLVTDYEQYF. The CDR3 DNA is TGCGCCAGCACGATCGGGCAGGGGCTTGTAACGGATTACGAGCAGTACTTC. Filled out from reference TRBV5-1 and TRBJ2-7, the complete variable domain reads KAGVTQTPRYLIKTRGQQVTLSCSPISGHRSVSWYQQTPGQGLQFLFEYFSETQRNKGNFPGRFSGRQFSNSRSEMNVSTLELGDSALYLCASTIGQGLVTDYEQYFGPGTRLTVT.

The chain joins TRBV6-1 to TRBJ1-4; 8 bases fit TRBD1. Germline V CDR1 and CDR2: MNHNS, SASEGT. The length of the CDR3 is 15 residues. The junction had 5 bases not matched to a gene; V was cut back by 6 bases and J by 2 bases. Here the CDR3 DNA reads TGTGCCAGCAGCATGACAGGGGTGACTAATGAAAAACTGTTTTTT. It encodes CASSMTGVTNEKLFF.

The chain joins TRBV6-1 to TRBJ2-2, with 7 bases lining up with TRBD1. The V and J ends lost 10 bases and 1 base, in that order; junction bases with no gene match: 3. The CDR3 is 13 residues long. Per germline, CDR1 MNHNS and CDR2 SASEGT. CDR3 sequence (DNA): TGTGCCACCGGGACAGTGAACACCGGGGAGCTGTTTTTT. Translated: CATGTVNTGELFF.

As to this clonotype: A much larger clone is a single base away; this may be a read error. The rearrangement joins TRBV11-2 to TRBJ1-1; unclear D gene. V was pared by 5 bases and J by 2 bases, with 12 bases between. Per the germline V gene, CDR1 is SGHAT and CDR2 is FQNNGV. The length of the CDR3 is 14 residues. The CDR3 sequence: CASSNLKSNTEAFF. The CDR3 bases are TGTGCCAGCAGCAACCTAAAATCTAACACTGAAGCTTTCTTT.

The chain couples TRBV5-5 to TRBJ1-1, with D possibly being TRBD1 (5 bases). Germline V CDR1 and CDR2: SGHKS, YYEKEE (reference sequence). There are 16 residues in the CDR3. The V end was cut by 5 bases, the J end by 6 bases, with 23 bases between. CDR3 region: CASSQLSTGLGAEAFF. DNA of the CDR3: TGTGCCAGCAGTCAGTTAAGTACAGGCCTCGGCGCTGAAGCTTTCTTT.

This clonotype has a handful of counts. The chain recombines TRBV29-1 with TRBJ1-3; 9 bases map to TRBD1. CDR3 length equals 15 residues. J gave up 4 bases and V 6 bases, and 10 bases lay outside the gene matches. Germline V lookup: CDR1 SQVTM, CDR2 ANQGSEA. The CDR3 region has the DNA TGCAGCGTAGCCCATACAGGGGGCGGAGGAAACACCATATATTTT. Its protein is CSVAHTGGGGNTIYF.

The CDR3 spells CASSLVRGGPGANVLTF. CDR3 bases: TGTGCCAGCAGCTTAGTGAGAGGGGGACCTGGGGCCAACGTCCTGACTTTC. This chain links TRBV7-9 with TRBJ2-6; D possibly corresponds to TRBD1 (6 bases). Trimming shortened V by 1 base and J by 2 bases, and 12 bases separated the two germline ends. Germline assignment: CDR1 SEHNR and CDR2 FQNEAQ (reference sequence). The CDR3 loop spans 17 amino acids.

This clonotype occurred many times. The chain is built from TRBV7-2 and TRBJ2-7, with 8 bases aligning to TRBD2. The CDR3 consists of 14 residues. The ends lost 5 bases at V and 2 bases at J; junction bases unmatched: 5. Germline V gene sequence: CDR1 SGHTA, CDR2 FQGNSA. CDR3 residues: CASSPSGGPYEQYF. DNA for the CDR3: TGTGCCAGCAGCCCGAGCGGGGGACCCTACGAGCAGTACTTC.

This clonotype was observed at least ten times. The CDR3 sequence is CASSLKSGGAYEQYF. The DNA for the CDR3 is TGTGCCAGCAGCTTAAAAAGCGGGGGGGCCTACGAGCAGTACTTC. J is TRBJ2-7 and V is TRBV7-2; 10 nucleotides line up with TRBD2. V was pared by 2 bases and J by 2 bases, with 3 bases of the junction left unmatched. From germline, CDR1 is SGHTA and CDR2 FQGNSA. The CDR3 loop spans 15 amino acids.

On this clonotype itself: This may stem from a read error, because a much larger clone lies one nucleotide away. The genes are TRBV3-1 and TRBJ1-3; TRBD1 aligns across 7 bases. Germline V gives CDR1 LGHDT, CDR2 YNNKEL (reference sequence). The CDR3 extends over 13 amino acids. The CDR3 sequence is CAGSQGAGNTIYF. In DNA form, the CDR3 reads TGTGCCGGCAGCCAGGGGGCTGGAAACACCATATATTTT.

This clonotype has at least ten counts. J is TRBJ1-4 and V is TRBV2; D is unresolved. V dropped 3 bases and J dropped 3 bases, with 11 bases sitting between them. Germline V CDR1 and CDR2: SNHLY, FYNNEI. This CDR3 region has 15 residues. In DNA form, the CDR3 reads TGTGCCAGCAGTGACCCGGGTGGGGCTAATGAAAAACTGTTTTTT. This gives the protein CASSDPGGANEKLFF.